The rows below give T cell receptor beta chains drawn from one sample of a study of blood T cell repertoires in COVID-19. Using immunoSEQ multiplex PCR, the repertoire was profiled, and TCRdb retains in-frame clones only, with some absent. Here the sample spans around 370,000 clones, around 89% being singletons. Input material: peripheral blood. The receptor source for this set is a man aged 18 to 30 with active or convalescent COVID-19. Each CDR3 is given with its conserved first and last residue. Each record gives: D gene, clone size, J gene, V gene, CDR3 DNA, CDR3 protein. A D gene is named only where the DNA matches it firmly. Only some rows state a clone size, as once, few, many or a class for expanded clones.

>TRBD2|-|TRBJ2-1|TRBV7-9
TGTGCCAGCAGCTCGACTAGCGAGAACAATGAGCAGTTCTTC
CASSSTSENNEQFF
>TRBD2|once|TRBJ2-7|TRBV27
TGTGCCAGCAGTCCCGTTGCAGTGTTTGCGGGACTAGCGGGACCCTACGAGCAGTACTTC
CASSPVAVFAGLAGPYEQYF
>-|-|TRBJ2-2|TRBV6-2/TRBV6-3
TGTGCCAGCAGTTACGGCGCAGGTACGAACACCGGGGAGCTGTTTTTT
CASSYGAGTNTGELFF
>TRBD2|-|TRBJ2-1|TRBV29-1
TGCAGCGCGACTAGCGGGAGGCATGAGCAGTTCTTC
CSATSGRHEQFF
>-|once|TRBJ2-5|TRBV9
TGTGCCAGCAGCGTAGGGGGGGGCAGGGTCAAAGAGACCCAGTACTTC
CASSVGGGRVKETQYF
>TRBD1|-|TRBJ1-4|TRBV28
TGTGCCAGCAGTCCCTTCGACAGGGGCCGCAAAAAACTGTTTTTT
CASSPFDRGRKKLFF
>-|-|TRBJ2-7|TRBV11-2
TGTGCCAGCAGCTTAGACGGGGACGAGCAGTACTTC
CASSLDGDEQYF
>TRBD1|once|TRBJ1-2|TRBV5-6
TGTGCCAGCAGTCGACAGGGGCTTCATTATGGCTACACCTTC
CASSRQGLHYGYTF
>TRBD2|medium-sized|TRBJ2-1|TRBV6-4
TGTGCCAGCAGTGACTCCGGGACTAGCGGGAGCAATGAGCAGTTCTTC
CASSDSGTSGSNEQFF
>-|-|TRBJ2-1|TRBV7-9
TGTGCCAGCAGCCCCTCTAATGAGCAGTTCTTC
CASSPSNEQFF
>-|-|TRBJ1-1|TRBV10-3
TGTGCCATCAGTGTGCAGGTGAACACTGAAGCTTTCTTT
CAISVQVNTEAFF
>TRBD1|-|TRBJ1-2|TRBV4-1
TGCGCCAGCAGCCAAGAGTTCGGGGCCAGGGGGCCCGGCTACACCTTC
CASSQEFGARGPGYTF